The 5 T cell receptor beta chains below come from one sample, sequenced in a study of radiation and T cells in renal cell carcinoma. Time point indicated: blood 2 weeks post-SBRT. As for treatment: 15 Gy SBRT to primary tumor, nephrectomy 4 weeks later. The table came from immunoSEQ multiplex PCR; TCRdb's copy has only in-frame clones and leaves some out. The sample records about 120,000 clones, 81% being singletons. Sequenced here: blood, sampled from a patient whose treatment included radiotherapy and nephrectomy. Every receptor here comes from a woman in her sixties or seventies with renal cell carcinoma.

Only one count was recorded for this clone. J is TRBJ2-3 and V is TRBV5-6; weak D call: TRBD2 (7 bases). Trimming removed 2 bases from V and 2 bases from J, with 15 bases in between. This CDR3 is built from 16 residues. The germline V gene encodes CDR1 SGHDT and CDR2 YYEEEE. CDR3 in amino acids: CASSFAGGGITDTQYF. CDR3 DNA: TGTGCCAGCAGCTTTGCTGGGGGGGGCATCACAGATACGCAGTATTTT.

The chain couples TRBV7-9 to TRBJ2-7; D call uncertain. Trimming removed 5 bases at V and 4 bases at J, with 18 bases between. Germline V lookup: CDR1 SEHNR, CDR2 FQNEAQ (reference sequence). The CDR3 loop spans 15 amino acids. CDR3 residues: CASSPHGPGPYEQYF. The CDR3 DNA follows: TGTGCCAGCAGCCCCCACGGGCCAGGACCATACGAGCAGTACTTC.

CDR3 coding DNA: TGTGCCAGCAGCTCCTACAGTCCCTATGGCTACACCTTC. Encoded protein: CASSSYSPYGYTF. The V and J genes are TRBV28 and TRBJ1-2; D ambiguous. Germline V lookup: CDR1 MDHEN, CDR2 SYDVKM. V lost 6 bases and J 4 bases, leaving 12 bases between the germline ends. This CDR3 has 13 amino acids.

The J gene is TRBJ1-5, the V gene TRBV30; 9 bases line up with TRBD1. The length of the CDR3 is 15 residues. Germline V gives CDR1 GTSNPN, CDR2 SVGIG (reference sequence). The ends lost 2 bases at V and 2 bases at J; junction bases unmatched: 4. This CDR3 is CAWSPDRGGNQPQHF. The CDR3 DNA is TGTGCCTGGAGTCCGGACAGGGGCGGCAATCAGCCCCAGCATTTT.

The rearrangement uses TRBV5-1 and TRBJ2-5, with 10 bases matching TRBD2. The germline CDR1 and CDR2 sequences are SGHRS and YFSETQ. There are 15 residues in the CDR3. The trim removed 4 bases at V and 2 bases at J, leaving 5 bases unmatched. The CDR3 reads CASSLPTSGQETQYF. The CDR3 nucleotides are TGCGCCAGCAGCCTGCCGACTAGCGGGCAAGAGACCCAGTACTTC.